A selection of T cell receptor beta chains follows, all from one sample in a study of shared clonotypes between healthy human individuals. Some clones are missing from TCRdb's copy, which holds only in-frame ones; the method was immunoSEQ multiplex PCR. The sample carries about 960,000 clones, 76% recorded once. The source material was memory CD4+ T cells sorted from blood. These receptors were taken from a man between 18 and 29 years old in good health. Both conserved end residues are part of each CDR3. D genes are given only for firm matches. The size of a clone is reported for some rows only, either as once, few or many, or as a class for expanded clones.

j_call d_call v_call clone_size cdr3_nt cdr3_aa
TRBJ2-3 - TRBV19 - TGTGCCAGTAGTAAGGGGGCGCGGGACACAGATACGCAGTATTTT CASSKGARDTDTQYF
TRBJ1-2 - TRBV2 once TGTGCCAGCAGTAGATTAGGACAGACGCTGGATGGCTACACCTTC CASSRLGQTLDGYTF
TRBJ2-3 - TRBV7-9 - TGTGCCAGCAGCTTAGTGGGAGGAAGCACAGATACGCAGTATTTT CASSLVGGSTDTQYF
TRBJ2-7 TRBD2 TRBV18 - TGTGCCAGCTCACTTAGCGGGTGGCCCCCCTACGAGCAGTACTTC CASSLSGWPPYEQYF
TRBJ1-2 - TRBV7-9 once TGTGCCAGCAGCTTTTTACAGAGCTATGGCTACACCTTC CASSFLQSYGYTF
TRBJ1-4 TRBD1 TRBV4-1 - TGCGCCAGCAGCCAGGACAGACAGGGGCATGGTGAAAAACTGTTTTTT CASSQDRQGHGEKLFF
TRBJ1-6 - TRBV6-5 - TGTGCCAGCAGTTACAACAGGGCCCGAGATTCACCCCTCCACTTT CASSYNRARDSPLHF
TRBJ1-6 - TRBV7-8 - TGTGCCAGCAGCTTATTTGGCACAGTTGATTCACCCCTCCACTTT CASSLFGTVDSPLHF
TRBJ2-3 - TRBV29-1 once TGCAGCGTCCCTCCCCCTTACAGCACAGATACGCAGTATTTT CSVPPPYSTDTQYF
TRBJ2-3 - TRBV19 - TGTGCCAGTAGTATGCTGAGTAGAGCAGATACGCAGTATTTT CASSMLSRADTQYF
TRBJ1-4 - TRBV30 few TGTGCCTGGAGACGGGCGAGGAGTAATGAAAAACTGTTTTTT CAWRRARSNEKLFF
TRBJ1-1 - TRBV13 - TGTGCCAGCAGCTTAGATATCAGGGAGAGCGGCACTGAAGCTTTCTTT CASSLDIRESGTEAFF
TRBJ2-5 - TRBV11-3 - TGTGCCAGCAGCTTAGGAGGCGCAGGGGTATTCCAAGAGACCCAGTACTTC CASSLGGAGVFQETQYF
TRBJ2-4 - TRBV2 once TGTGCCAGCAGTCCACTGACAGGGAGGGAAAACATTCAGTACTTC CASSPLTGRENIQYF
TRBJ2-2 - TRBV5-1 - TGCGCCAGCAGCTTGATGCAGGGGAGCACCGGGGAGCTGTTTTTT CASSLMQGSTGELFF
TRBJ2-1 TRBD2 TRBV7-2 - TGTGCCAGCAGCTCAGTAGGACTAGCGGGAGGACCTTACAATGAGCAGTTCTTC CASSSVGLAGGPYNEQFF
TRBJ1-1 TRBD1 TRBV9 - TGTGCCAGCAGCGCAGACAGGGGCGGGAACACTGAAGCTTTCTTT CASSADRGGNTEAFF
TRBJ2-1 - TRBV5-1 - TGCGCCAGCAGTATAAGCGGCTCCTACAATGAGCAGTTCTTC CASSISGSYNEQFF
TRBJ2-7 TRBD1 TRBV30 - TGTGCCTGGAGTCAAGGGACAGGGGGTTACGAGCAGTACTTC CAWSQGTGGYEQYF
TRBJ1-5 - TRBV27 many TGTGCCAGCAGTGGCTCCGGGATTTTGCGGAGCAATCAGCCCCAGCATTTT CASSGSGILRSNQPQHF
TRBJ2-2 - TRBV11-2 - TGTGCCAGCAGCTTAGTATATCGCAGGGACGGCGGGGAGCTGTTTTTT CASSLVYRRDGGELFF
TRBJ1-2 - TRBV7-2 - TGTGCCAGCAGCTCCCGGACGGATTACTATGGCTACACCTTC CASSSRTDYYGYTF
TRBJ2-1 - TRBV2 - TGTGCCAGCAGTGAAGCAGTAGCTGCTGAGCAGTTCTTC CASSEAVAAEQFF
TRBJ1-6 - TRBV7-8 - TGTGCCAGCAGCCAACCTCCGAGCTCCTATAATTCACCCCTCCACTTT CASSQPPSSYNSPLHF
TRBJ1-1 - TRBV6-1 - TGTGCCAGCAGTCTCGACAGCGGGGCTGAAGCTTTCTTT CASSLDSGAEAFF
TRBJ2-1 - TRBV2 - TGTGCCAGCAGCGGAGACTACAATGAGCAGTTCTTC CASSGDYNEQFF
TRBJ1-1 - TRBV7-2 - TGTGCCAGCAGCTTCCTCATTCCTGAAGCTTTCTTT CASSFLIPEAFF
TRBJ1-6 - TRBV7-9 - TGTGCCAGCAGCGCCCAGGGGCAGGGCAGTTCACCCCTCCACTTT CASSAQGQGSSPLHF
TRBJ2-5 TRBD2 TRBV6-1 - TGTGCCAGCAGTGATGAATCCGGGACTAGCGGGGGCCGGGAGACCCAGTACTTC CASSDESGTSGGRETQYF
TRBJ1-5 - TRBV5-5 - TGTGCCAGCAGCGAGGGCCCTCATAGCAATCAGCCCCAGCATTTT CASSEGPHSNQPQHF
TRBJ1-6 - TRBV27 - TGTGCCAGCAGTCCCCGGATGGACTCACCCCTCCACTTT CASSPRMDSPLHF
TRBJ1-5 TRBD1 TRBV19 once TGTGCCAGTAGTATGGCGGCAGGGGGCAACCAGCCCCAGCATTTT CASSMAAGGNQPQHF
TRBJ2-7 - TRBV30 - TGTGCCTGGAGCCCCAACCACGAGCAGTACTTC CAWSPNHEQYF
TRBJ2-1 - TRBV4-3 - TGCGCCAGCAGCCAAGTTGGTAGCGCTGGTGAGCAGTTCTTC CASSQVGSAGEQFF
TRBJ2-7 TRBD1 TRBV5-6 - TGTGCCAGCAGGTTGTCCGGGACAGGAGGGTACGAGCAGTACTTC CASRLSGTGGYEQYF
TRBJ1-1 - TRBV6-5 - TGTGCCAGCAGTTACGGGCAGAACACTGAAGCTTTCTTT CASSYGQNTEAFF
TRBJ2-7 TRBD1 TRBV6-1 - TGTGCCAGCACCCCCCAGAGGGCAGGGGGCTTCGGGCAGTACTTC CASTPQRAGGFGQYF
TRBJ1-5 - TRBV10-2 few TGCGCCAGCAGTGAGTCTGGACCCCAGCATTTT CASSESGPQHF
TRBJ1-5 - TRBV5-6 - TGTGCCAGCAGCTTGTTTCTCGCGAGCAATCAGCCCCAGCATTTT CASSLFLASNQPQHF
TRBJ2-7 - TRBV18 - TGTGCCAGCTCACCACGGCCATCACTCAGCTCCTACGAGCAGTACTTC CASSPRPSLSSYEQYF
TRBJ2-7 - TRBV7-8 - TGTGCCAGCAGCCCGACAGGGACTTACGAGCAGCAGTACTTC CASSPTGTYEQQYF
TRBJ1-4 - TRBV9 - TGTGCCAGCAGCCCCTCGACGGCCTTTAATGAAAAACTGTTTTTT CASSPSTAFNEKLFF
TRBJ2-3 TRBD2 TRBV29-1 - TGCAGCGTAACTAGCGGAACTAGCACAGATACGCAGTATTTT CSVTSGTSTDTQYF
TRBJ2-5 - TRBV7-6 once TGTGCCAGCAGCTTCCGCCTTGGGGAGACCCAGTACTTC CASSFRLGETQYF
TRBJ2-7 TRBD2 TRBV27 - TGTGCCAGCAGTTTGGCTAGCGGGAGGTACGAGCAGTACTTC CASSLASGRYEQYF
TRBJ2-3 - TRBV4-1 once TGCGCCAGCAGCCAAGACGCCGGGACCCTAAGGACAGATACGCAGTATTTT CASSQDAGTLRTDTQYF
TRBJ2-7 - TRBV5-6 once TGTGCCAGCAGCTTCAGCGGATTCTACTACGAGCAGTACTTC CASSFSGFYYEQYF
TRBJ2-1 - TRBV6-5 - TGTGCCAGCAGCCGGACTCCTCCTACATACAATGAGCAGTTCTTC CASSRTPPTYNEQFF
TRBJ2-2 - TRBV11-2 - TGTGCCAGCAGCTGGACCCTCGCCGGGGAGCTGTTTTTT CASSWTLAGELFF
TRBJ2-6 - TRBV30 - TGTGCCTGGAGTCGAGCTGGGGCCAACGTCCTGACTTTC CAWSRAGANVLTF
TRBJ2-3 - TRBV4-1 many TGCGCCAGCAGCCATGGGGCCACAGGGACAGATACGCAGTATTTT CASSHGATGTDTQYF
TRBJ2-7 TRBD1 TRBV25-1 - TGTGCCACAAAGGGACAGTTGGGATACGAGCAGTACTTC CATKGQLGYEQYF
TRBJ1-2 - TRBV28 - TGTGCCAGCAGTATCCCGGGACACACCTTCTATGGCTACACCTTC CASSIPGHTFYGYTF
TRBJ1-1 - TRBV6-1 - TGTGCCAGCACCATAAATCGGGCCAGATGGACTGAAGCTTTCTTT CASTINRARWTEAFF